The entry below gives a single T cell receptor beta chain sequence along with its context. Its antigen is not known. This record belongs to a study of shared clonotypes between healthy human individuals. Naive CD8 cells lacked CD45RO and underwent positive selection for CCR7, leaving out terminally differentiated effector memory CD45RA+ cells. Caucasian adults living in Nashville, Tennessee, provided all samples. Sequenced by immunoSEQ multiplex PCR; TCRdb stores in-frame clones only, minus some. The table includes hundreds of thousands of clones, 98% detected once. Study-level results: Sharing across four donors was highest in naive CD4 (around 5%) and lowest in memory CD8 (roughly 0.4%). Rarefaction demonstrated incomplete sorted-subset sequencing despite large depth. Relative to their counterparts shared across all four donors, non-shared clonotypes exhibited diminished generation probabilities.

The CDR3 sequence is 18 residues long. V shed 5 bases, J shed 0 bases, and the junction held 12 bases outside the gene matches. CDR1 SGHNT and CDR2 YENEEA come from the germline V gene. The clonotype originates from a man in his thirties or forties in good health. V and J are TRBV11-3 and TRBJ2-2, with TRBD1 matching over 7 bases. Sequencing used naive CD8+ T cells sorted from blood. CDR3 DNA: TGTGCCAGCAGCGCGCGAGCCCCGACAGGGACGAACACCGGGGAGCTGTTTTTT. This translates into CASSARAPTGTNTGELFF.